The 28 T cell receptor beta chains below all came from one sample that was sequenced in a study of cytomegalovirus exposure and HLA in healthy donors. Measured with immunoSEQ multiplex PCR; TCRdb has only the in-frame clones, and not every one. The table records more than 150,000 clones, 80% to 85% of them present only once. Sequenced material: PBMCs. The origin of the receptors is a woman between 18 and 29 years old in good health and CMV-seropositive.

This rearrangement joins TRBV2 to TRBJ1-1; TRBD1 agrees at 9 bases. With 6 bases clipped from V and 1 base from J, the junction kept 3 bases outside the gene matches. The CDR3 contains 14 residues. In germline, CDR1 is SNHLY, CDR2 FYNNEI. CDR3: CASSVTGGNTEAFF. DNA for the CDR3: TGTGCCAGCAGCGTGACAGGGGGGAACACTGAAGCTTTCTTT.

V is TRBV5-6 and J is TRBJ2-5; the D gene is possibly TRBD2 (5 bases). Trimming pared 1 base from V and 5 bases from J, leaving 18 bases between. The CDR3 length is 16 residues. The germline V gene has CDR1 SGHDT and CDR2 YYEEEE. The CDR3 DNA sequence: TGTGCCAGCAGCTTGAGTCAGGACGGAAGAGGGGAGACCCAGTACTTC. Translating gives CASSLSQDGRGETQYF.

This chain joins TRBV19 and TRBJ2-5; D gene unclear. Per the germline V gene, CDR1 is LNHDA and CDR2 is SQIVND (reference sequence). This CDR3 region has 15 residues. Trimming took 1 base from V and 2 from J, leaving 11 bases between them. The DNA of the CDR3 is TGTGCCAGTAGTATAGGCGGTCAGATTCAAGAGACCCAGTACTTC. It translates to CASSIGGQIQETQYF.

The CDR3, as DNA: TGTGCCAGCAGCTTGACTAGCGGGGGGATCACAGATACGCAGTATTTT. Translated, it gives CASSLTSGGITDTQYF. The V gene is TRBV5-4, the J gene TRBJ2-3; TRBD2 aligns across 12 bases. The CDR3 loop spans 16 amino acids. In germline, CDR1 is SGHNT, CDR2 YYREEE (reference sequence). Trimming took 1 base from V and 2 from J; bases not matched to a gene: 2.

The chain is built from TRBV6-5 and TRBJ1-3; no clear D gene. Deletions cut 0 bases from V and 1 base from J, with 7 bases between. The CDR3 runs to 15 residues. Germline CDR1 is MNHEY and CDR2 is SVGAGI. The CDR3 loop reads CASSYSPGSGNTIYF. The CDR3 DNA is TGTGCCAGCAGTTACTCCCCCGGGTCTGGAAACACCATATATTTT.

This clone was picked up many times. This chain connects TRBV9 to TRBJ2-1, with TRBD1 as a possible D gene (6 bases). This CDR3 is 15 amino acids long. Trimming removed 2 bases at V and 7 bases at J, with 16 bases between. The germline V gene has CDR1 SGDLS and CDR2 YYNGEE. CDR3 sequence (DNA): TGTGCCAGCAGCGTCGGGACACTAGGGGCGAATGAGCAGTTCTTC. It specifies CASSVGTLGANEQFF.

V is TRBV4-1 and J is TRBJ2-7; 8 bases fit TRBD1. Germline V gives CDR1 MGHRA, CDR2 YSYEKL. The J segment lost 5 bases and the V segment lost 3 bases, leaving 12 bases of the junction unmatched. The CDR3 totals 16 residues. CDR3 sequence (DNA): TGCGCCAGCAGCCATCCCGTAGGGGACAGGTACCACGAGCAGTACTTC. It codes for CASSHPVGDRYHEQYF.

The sample holds a few counts of this clone. The rearrangement joins TRBV6-1 to TRBJ2-6; TRBD2 matches 7 bases. The length of the CDR3 is 17 residues. Germline V gene lookup returns CDR1 MNHNS and CDR2 SASEGT. After removal of 0 bases from V and 0 bases from J, the junction contained 2 bases not matched to a gene. CDR3 DNA sequence: TGTGCCAGCAGTGAAGCGGGGGGGTTCTCTGGGGCCAACGTCCTGACTTTC. This encodes CASSEAGGFSGANVLTF.

This clone appeared once. The rearrangement links TRBV6-1 to TRBJ2-1, with 10 bases lining up with TRBD2. Germline trimming cut 3 bases from V and 6 bases from J; bases unmatched to any gene: 5. Germline V lookup: CDR1 MNHNS, CDR2 SASEGT. The CDR3 runs to 15 residues. Here the CDR3 reads CASSEWVAGGNEQFF. The CDR3 region has the DNA TGTGCCAGCAGTGAGTGGGTAGCGGGGGGCAATGAGCAGTTCTTC.

The J gene is TRBJ2-3, the V gene TRBV7-9, with 8 bases fitting TRBD2. CDR1 is SEHNR, CDR2 FQNEAQ, per germline (reference sequence). J was trimmed by 7 bases and V by 2 bases; bases with no gene match: 5. The CDR3 covers 14 residues. In DNA, the CDR3 is TGTGCCAGCAGCTTACAGGGACTAGGACATACGCAGTATTTT. It is translated as CASSLQGLGHTQYF.

This sequence joins TRBV27 and TRBJ2-7; D perhaps matches TRBD1 (5 bases). The CDR3 has 14 amino acids. Trimming cost V 3 bases and J 2 bases, with 11 bases left between them. Germline V lookup: CDR1 MNHEY, CDR2 SMNVEV (reference sequence). CDR3 in amino acids: CASSFTGSTYEQYF. CDR3 bases: TGTGCCAGCAGTTTTACAGGTAGTACCTACGAGCAGTACTTC.

The table lists this clone with a few counts. The chain couples TRBV2 to TRBJ1-6, with D possibly matching TRBD1 (6 bases). V shed 7 bases and J shed 6 bases, with 13 bases lying between them. The CDR3 totals 14 residues. Germline lookup yields CDR1 SNHLY and CDR2 FYNNEI. The CDR3 nucleotides are TGTGCCAGCAAAGGGGGATCAACTAATTCACCCCTCCACTTT. Protein sequence: CASKGGSTNSPLHF.

This clone was picked up one time. J is TRBJ2-5 and V is TRBV4-1, with 9 bases lining up with TRBD2. Germline CDR1 is MGHRA and CDR2 is YSYEKL. With 2 bases clipped from V and 4 bases from J, the junction kept 8 bases outside the gene matches. There are 16 residues in the CDR3. CDR3 protein: CASSQYGTSRGETQYF. The CDR3 DNA reads TGCGCCAGCAGCCAATACGGGACTAGCAGAGGAGAGACCCAGTACTTC.

V usage is TRBV9 and J usage is TRBJ1-6; no clear D gene. V shed 5 bases and J shed 7 bases, with 16 bases lying between them. Germline V gene sequence: CDR1 SGDLS, CDR2 YYNGEE. The CDR3 covers 15 residues. In DNA form, the CDR3 reads TGTGCCAGCAGTTACTTCTCCGAGTCGAATTCACCCCTCCACTTT. Amino acid sequence: CASSYFSESNSPLHF.

The chain has TRBV2 and TRBJ2-1, with a possible D match to TRBD1 (5 bases). The CDR3 runs to 15 residues. CDR1 and CDR2 from the germline V gene are SNHLY and FYNNEI. Trimming shortened V by 7 bases and J by 1 base, and 14 bases separated the two germline ends. The CDR3 DNA follows: TGTGCCAGCATCACCCAGGGTGGGTCCTACAATGAGCAGTTCTTC. As protein: CASITQGGSYNEQFF. The variable domain in full, with the rest retrieved from reference TRBV2 and TRBJ2-1, is EPEVTQTPSHQVTQMGQEVILRCVPISNHLYFYWYRQILGQKVEFLVSFYNNEISEKSEIFDDQFSVERPDGSNFTLKIRSTKLEDSAMYFCASITQGGSYNEQFFGPGTRLTVL.

This clone occurred a few times. The chain is built from TRBV11-2 and TRBJ1-2, with 8 positions matching TRBD1. The CDR3 has 16 amino acids. The J segment lost 2 bases and the V segment lost 6 bases, leaving 11 bases of the junction unmatched. Germline V gene lookup returns CDR1 SGHAT and CDR2 FQNNGV. In nucleotides, the CDR3 is TGTGCCAGCAGATATATAACGGCAGGGGGCAACTATGGCTACACCTTC. It specifies CASRYITAGGNYGYTF.

V and J are TRBV15 and TRBJ2-5; D not certain. Germline lookup yields CDR1 LNHNV and CDR2 YYDKDF (reference sequence). CDR3 length equals 13 residues. Trimming pared 2 bases from V and 3 bases from J, leaving 7 bases between. The CDR3 coding sequence is TGTGCCACCAGCAGAAGCGAGAAAGAGACCCAGTACTTC. Residues: CATSRSEKETQYF.

The rearrangement links TRBV5-1 to TRBJ2-5; weak D call: TRBD1 (6 bases). The V end lost 4 bases, the J end lost 2 bases, and 15 bases lay between the germline ends. Germline V gene sequence: CDR1 SGHRS, CDR2 YFSETQ. The length of the CDR3 is 15 residues. The CDR3 here is CASSTARQAQETQYF. The CDR3 DNA reads TGCGCCAGCAGCACAGCTAGACAGGCTCAAGAGACCCAGTACTTC.

The J gene is TRBJ1-2, the V gene TRBV6-5; D remains unclear. This CDR3 is 14 amino acids long. Germline V gene data show CDR1 as MNHEY and CDR2 as SVGAGI. Between the trimmed V and J ends, which lost 2 bases and 6 bases, there was a span of 13 bases. The CDR3 sequence is CASSYSVVSDGYTF. CDR3 coding DNA: TGTGCCAGCAGTTACAGCGTGGTTTCCGATGGCTACACCTTC.

This clone was observed a single time. The V call is TRBV14, the J call TRBJ2-5, with 7 bases that match TRBD2. The germline V gene encodes CDR1 SGHDN and CDR2 FVKESK. Unmatched junction bases numbered 3, after V lost 4 bases and J lost 4 bases. The CDR3 totals 13 residues. The CDR3 loop is CASSLWGGETQYF. CDR3 in DNA: TGTGCCAGCAGCCTATGGGGGGGAGAGACCCAGTACTTC.

This chain links TRBV7-8 with TRBJ1-5; D gene uncertain. Looked up from germline, CDR1 is SGHVS and CDR2 is FQNEAQ. The length of the CDR3 is 15 residues. Trimming removed 0 bases at V and 5 bases at J, with 11 bases between. The CDR3 DNA is TGTGCCAGCAGCTTAGCGCTACTTTCGGATCAGCCCCAGCATTTT. Its translation is CASSLALLSDQPQHF.

The chain uses TRBV27 and TRBJ2-5; 10 nucleotides agree with TRBD2. CDR1 is MNHEY and CDR2 is SMNVEV in the germline V gene (reference sequence). The CDR3 consists of 16 residues. J was trimmed by 2 bases and V by 6 bases; bases with no gene match: 9. The CDR3 nucleotides are TGTGCCAGCAGGAACGGGGCTAGCGGGGGTCAAGAGACCCAGTACTTC. It yields the protein CASRNGASGGQETQYF.

The CDR3 is CASSAGLADNTDTQYF. In DNA form, the CDR3 reads TGTGCCAGCAGCGCCGGACTAGCGGATAACACAGATACGCAGTATTTT. V gene TRBV13 combines with J gene TRBJ2-3, with 10 bases aligning to TRBD2. CDR1 PRHDT and CDR2 FYEKMQ come from the germline V gene (reference sequence). J lost 2 bases, V lost 5 bases, and 7 bases had no gene match. This CDR3 spans 16 amino acids. Looking up the rest from reference TRBV13 and TRBJ2-3 gives the full variable domain: AAGVIQSPRHLIKEKRETATLKCYPIPRHDTVYWYQQGPGQDPQFLISFYEKMQSDKGSIPDRFSAQQFSDYHSELNMSSLELGDSALYFCASSAGLADNTDTQYFGPGTRLTVL.

The rearrangement uses TRBV7-9 and TRBJ2-3, with 11 positions matching TRBD2. Germline V lookup: CDR1 SEHNR, CDR2 FQNEAQ (reference sequence). V dropped 4 bases and J dropped 2; count of bases not matched to a gene: 5. The length of the CDR3 is 16 residues. CDR3 nucleotide sequence: TGTGCCAGCAGCTCTTCTAGCGGGGGGTCCACAGATACGCAGTATTTT. The encoded protein is CASSSSSGGSTDTQYF. Supplemented by reference TRBV7-9 and TRBJ2-3, the full variable domain reads DTGVSQNPRHKITKRGQNVTFRCDPISEHNRLYWYRQTLGQGPEFLTYFQNEAQLEKSRLLSDRFSAERPKGSFSTLEIQRTEQGDSAMYLCASSSSSGGSTDTQYFGPGTRLTVL.

This clone was found once. This sequence joins TRBV5-6 and TRBJ2-5; 10 nucleotides line up with TRBD1. V gave up 3 bases and J gave up 0 bases; unmatched junction bases: 11. The CDR3 totals 18 residues. The germline gives CDR1 SGHDT, CDR2 YYEEEE. The CDR3 loop is CASSSGTGAYLYQETQYF. DNA for the CDR3: TGTGCCAGCAGCTCCGGGACAGGGGCCTACCTGTACCAAGAGACCCAGTACTTC.

The rearrangement links TRBV7-2 to TRBJ2-7, with TRBD1 matching over 7 bases. Trimming at V came to 4 bases and at J to 11 bases, leaving 5 bases not matched to a gene. Germline V gene lookup returns CDR1 SGHTA and CDR2 FQGNSA. CDR3 size: 11 residues. CDR3 region: CASSSGQLEYF. CDR3 sequence (DNA): TGTGCCAGCAGCTCGGGACAGCTAGAGTACTTC.

This clone was seen only once. The gene calls are TRBV9 and TRBJ2-3, with TRBD2 matching over 10 bases. V shed 6 bases and J 4 bases; nucleotides not matched to a gene: 8. The CDR3 spans 15 residues. Germline V gene data show CDR1 as SGDLS and CDR2 as YYNGEE. The CDR3 DNA reads TGTGCCAGCACGCCAAGCGGGGGGGGGTCAGATACGCAGTATTTT. It yields the protein CASTPSGGGSDTQYF.

This clone was detected a few times. This chain uses TRBV19 with TRBJ2-7; D remains unclear. The CDR3 contains 13 residues. Looked up from germline, CDR1 is LNHDA and CDR2 is SQIVND (reference sequence). Trimming cost V 4 bases and J 3 bases, with 10 bases left between them. The CDR3 bases are TGTGCCAGTAGTACCGATTCGGGCTACGAGCAGTACTTC. Its translation is CASSTDSGYEQYF.